This record concerns one T cell receptor (beta chain) sequence. Its antigen is undetermined. Blood samples were obtained at baseline, cycle 4 day 1, and cycle 7 day 1. This sample is drawn from a study of OX40 agonist ivuxolimab in advanced cancers. In the study overall: Enrolled patients in dose escalation had cancers that were hepatocellular carcinoma, melanoma, renal cell or head and neck cancer.

CDR1 and CDR2 from the germline V gene are SNHLY and FYNNEI. V lost 5 bases and J 1 base, leaving 5 bases between the germline ends. This CDR3 has 12 residues. Findings and limits, study-wide: Clonal expansion by week 6 occurred in CD4+ and CD8+ blood T cells (at 0.1 to 3.0 mg/kg). Fewer expanded clones were found on average in CD4+ than in CD8+ T cells.

Only in-frame clones appear in the TCRdb table, and some are missing; sequencing was by immunoSEQ multiplex PCR. The repertoire holds some 100,000 clones, around 84% seen once, with 0.95% to 1.2% in the top ten. This sample comprised CD4+ or CD8+ T cells sorted from blood, obtained in a trial of the OX40 agonist ivuxolimab. The receptor was isolated from an adult with an advanced solid tumor such as melanoma, head and neck, liver or kidney cancer. The chain combines TRBV2 with TRBJ1-1; D not certain. The CDR3 spells CASSWGNTEAFF. The CDR3 coding sequence is TGTGCCAGCAGTTGGGGGAACACTGAAGCTTTCTTT.